This T cell receptor (beta chain) was identified during a study of blood T cells in healthy people across ages. The germline V and J ends were trimmed by 0 bases and 8 bases, with 16 bases remaining between them. Germline V lookup: CDR1 SGHVS, CDR2 FQNEAQ. The CDR3 runs 15 residues. The authors ran a second PCR of about 6 to 11 cycles using a sample-barcoded 5' primer and a J-beta primer mix. MiXCR, applied by TCRdb to the 5' RACE reads, yields one record per CDR3 protein. Of fewer than 1,200,000 distinct CDR3 sequences listed, 25% are singletons. Findings of the study overall: Investigators viewed diversity estimates from one million T cells as underestimates, the study reported.

This clonotype was observed once. Its cognate antigen is unknown. This sample also belongs to another study, concerning T cells of mothers and their children. That report adds: Each child contributed several million TCR beta CDR3 reads, while each mother contributed over 8 million. Compared with unrelated pairs, related mother-child pairs had slightly higher, non-significant overlap.

Sequencing used blood. The TCR originated in a girl aged 2-10 years in good health. The chain combines TRBV7-8 with TRBJ1-2; maybe TRBD1 (5 bases). The CDR3 region has the DNA TGTGCCAGCAGCTTAGCGCTGGGGGGGGTGAGAGGCTACACCTTC. As protein: CASSLALGGVRGYTF.